This record looks at one TCR beta chain sequence and its context. Its target is unknown. This specimen comes from a study of T cells expressing NK-cell markers. On the study more broadly: According to the study, TCR beta repertoires originated from sorted CD3+CD56+NKG2C+, CD3+CD56+NKG2C- and CD3+CD56-NKG2C+ T cells. Whole-study results and caveats: Dominant NKG2C+ clonotypes were found to form about 1.0-7.0% of CD8+ T cells in over five donors. Specificity for HCMV among expanded NKG2C+ T cell clones was not established. In several donors, dominant clonotypes made up roughly 25-60.1% of CD3+CD56-NKG2C+ cells.

Germline lookup yields CDR1 SGHTA and CDR2 FQGNSA. This CDR3 comprises 15 residues. No DNA is given; TCRdb re-called the 5' RACE reads and lists each CDR3 protein once. The sample's table shows 500,000 to 700,000 distinct CDR3 sequences. The chain links TRBV7-2 to TRBJ1-6. This clonotype was sampled from a man younger than 35 in good health. Sequenced: blood T cells: a sorted CD56 or NKG2C T cell subset, CD4+ or CD8+ T cells, or bulk PBMC T cells (not recorded which). CDR3: CASSLEQSLRSPLHF.